These 7 T cell receptor beta chains were all obtained from the same sample, sequenced in a study of shared clonotypes between healthy human individuals. CD45RO-negative, CCR7-selected cells formed the naive CD8 fraction, which excluded terminally differentiated effector memory CD45RA+ cells. Produced via immunoSEQ multiplex PCR; TCRdb's table is partial and in-frame only. This table has about 590,000 clones, around 95% appearing once. Material: naive CD8+ T cells sorted from blood. These receptors all come from a woman under 40 in good health.

In DNA, the CDR3 is TGTGCCAGCAGCGTAGGGCAGGGCTCTCTGTTTTTT. Encoded protein: CASSVGQGSLFF. The V call is TRBV9, the J call TRBJ1-4, with D tentatively TRBD1 (5 bases). Germline CDR1 is SGDLS and CDR2 is YYNGEE. The length of the CDR3 is 12 residues. Trimming pared 0 bases from V and 14 bases from J, leaving 11 bases between.

In DNA, the CDR3 is TGTGCCAGCAGCCGGTCGGGGGCTCGGTATGGCTACACCTTC. It codes for CASSRSGARYGYTF. This chain uses TRBV5-6 with TRBJ1-2, with TRBD1 as a possible D gene (6 bases). Germline CDR1 reads SGHDT; CDR2 reads YYEEEE. The V end lost 4 bases, the J end lost 5 bases, and 15 bases lay between the germline ends. The CDR3 totals 14 residues.

Details on this clone: Within the sample, other DNA sequences also encode this same CDR3. The rearrangement joins TRBV28 to TRBJ1-5; D is ambiguous. V was clipped by 3 bases and J by 2 bases, with 5 bases between them. The CDR3 spans 13 residues. The V gene's germline CDR1 is MDHEN and CDR2 SYDVKM. This CDR3 reads CASSLQGNQPQHF. The CDR3 DNA reads TGTGCCAGCAGTTTGCAGGGCAATCAGCCCCAGCATTTT.

With regard to this clone: The same CDR3 also results from other DNA sequences found in this sample. The V gene is TRBV7-9, the J gene TRBJ1-1, with D maybe TRBD1 (5 bases). The length of the CDR3 is 13 residues. With 5 bases removed from V and 1 base from J, the gap between germline ends came to 8 bases. CDR1 SEHNR and CDR2 FQNEAQ come from the germline V gene (reference sequence). The CDR3 spells CASSLDTNTEAFF. The CDR3 DNA reads as TGTGCCAGCAGCCTGGACACGAACACTGAAGCTTTCTTT.

V is TRBV2 and J is TRBJ1-3; 8 bases are a match to TRBD1. V shed 8 bases, J shed 4 bases, and the junction held 7 bases outside the gene matches. Germline assignment: CDR1 SNHLY and CDR2 FYNNEI. CDR3 length: 14 amino acids. The CDR3: CASLGQGSGNTIYF. The CDR3 bases are TGTGCCAGCCTAGGACAGGGCTCAGGAAACACCATATATTTT.

This chain uses TRBV5-4 with TRBJ2-1, with D hard to call. CDR1 is SGHNT, CDR2 YYREEE, per germline (reference sequence). The V end was cut by 3 bases, the J end by 0 bases, with 13 bases between. The CDR3 runs to 16 residues. The CDR3 region is CASSSIDISSYNEQFF. In DNA, the CDR3 is TGTGCCAGCAGCTCAATCGACATTAGCTCCTACAATGAGCAGTTCTTC.

The chain has TRBV5-1 and TRBJ2-5; 12 bases agree with TRBD1. The germline CDR1 and CDR2 sequences are SGHRS and YFSETQ. The CDR3 is 16 residues long. V gave up 2 bases and J gave up 5 bases; unmatched junction bases: 7. This CDR3 is CASSFGTGGAGETQYF. Here the CDR3 DNA reads TGCGCCAGCAGCTTCGGGACAGGGGGCGCCGGGGAGACCCAGTACTTC.